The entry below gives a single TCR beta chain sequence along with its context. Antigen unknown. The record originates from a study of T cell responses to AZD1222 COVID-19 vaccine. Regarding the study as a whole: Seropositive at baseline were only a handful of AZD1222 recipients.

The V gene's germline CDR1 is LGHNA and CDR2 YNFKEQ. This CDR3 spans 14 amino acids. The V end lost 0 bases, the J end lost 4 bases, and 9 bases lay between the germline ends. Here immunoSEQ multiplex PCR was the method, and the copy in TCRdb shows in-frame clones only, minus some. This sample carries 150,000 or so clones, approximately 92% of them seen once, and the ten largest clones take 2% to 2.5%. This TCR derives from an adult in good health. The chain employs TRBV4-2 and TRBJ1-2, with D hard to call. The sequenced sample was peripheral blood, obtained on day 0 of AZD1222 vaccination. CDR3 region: CASSQDGEIYGYTF. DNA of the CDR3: TGTGCCAGCAGCCAAGACGGGGAGATCTATGGCTACACCTTC.